This entry concerns a single T cell receptor (beta chain). Antigen unknown. The PCR was carried out with 60 Vbeta primers and 13 Jbeta primers. The assay was immunoSEQ multiplex PCR, and TCRdb's table has in-frame clones only and misses some. The sample records approximately 170,000 clones, roughly 79% being singletons. This sample stems from a study of cytomegalovirus exposure and HLA in healthy donors. Findings and limits, study-wide: Indistinguishable V segments, including TRBV6-2 and TRBV6-3, were excluded. In a later analysis, TCR beta V- and J-gene trimming was associated with a missense DCLRE1C variant. Earlier results showed most TCR beta V segments being productive about 87% or about 30% of the time.

V shed 1 base, J shed 4 bases, and the junction held 4 bases outside the gene matches. Germline V gene data show CDR1 as MNHNS and CDR2 as SASEGT. The CDR3 is made up of 15 amino acids. The chain employs TRBV6-1 and TRBJ1-5, with TRBD1 matching over 7 bases. Source material: PBMCs. This TCR was sampled from a man aged 35 to 55 in good health and CMV-seronegative. The CDR3 spells CASSEEEQGNQPQHF. The CDR3 DNA reads TGTGCCAGCAGTGAAGAAGAACAGGGGAATCAGCCCCAGCATTTT.